The 21 T cell receptor beta chains listed next were all sequenced from one sample in a study of response to subunit inactivated influenza vaccine. Each CDR3 protein gets one entry after TCRdb re-called the RT-PCR reads with MiXCR. The table lists about 520,000 distinct CDR3 sequences, under 8.5% of them singletons. The sample here was PBMCs from blood, taken less than 30 months after vaccination. These receptors were taken from a man in his fifties or sixties who received an inactivated influenza vaccine.

At least ten counts were recorded for this clonotype. The chain recombines TRBV2 with TRBJ2-5; D is uncertain. Germline V lookup: CDR1 SNHLY, CDR2 FYNNEI. Trimming left V 7 bases short and J 4 bases short, with 16 bases between. The CDR3 runs 14 residues. The CDR3 DNA follows: TGTGCCAGCACCCGAACCAAGGTCGGAGAGACCCAGTACTTC. Its protein product is CASTRTKVGETQYF.

This clonotype was seen a handful of times. The rearrangement links TRBV12-3 or TRBV12-4 to TRBJ2-3, with 8 nucleotides matching TRBD2. The junction had 9 bases not matched to a gene; V was cut back by 5 bases and J by 5 bases. This CDR3 has 15 residues. In DNA, the CDR3 is TGTGCCAGCAGTCTTAGCGGGATAGTAGGAGATACGCAGTATTTT. Protein: CASSLSGIVGDTQYF.

This clonotype was recorded a few times. The gene calls are TRBV4-3 and TRBJ2-1; D is unresolved. The germline V and J ends were trimmed by 3 bases and 7 bases, with 13 bases remaining between them. The CDR3 runs 14 residues. Germline-derived CDR1 and CDR2 are LGHNA and YSLEER. CDR3 protein: CASSHVVDRNEQFF. The CDR3 nucleotides are TGCGCCAGCAGCCACGTTGTTGACCGGAATGAGCAGTTCTTC.

This clonotype was recorded many times. The chain carries TRBV6-2 or TRBV6-3 and TRBJ2-1, with TRBD1 matching 8 bases. Germline lookup yields CDR1 MNHEY and CDR2 SVGEGT. The CDR3 has 16 residues. Unmatched junction bases numbered 11, after V lost 3 bases and J lost 7 bases. CDR3 sequence reads: CASSYLLYRGWNEQFF. The CDR3 DNA reads TGTGCCAGCAGTTATTTGCTGTACAGGGGGTGGAATGAGCAGTTCTTC.

This clonotype has at least ten counts. The V gene is TRBV5-1, the J gene TRBJ2-2; tentatively, D is TRBD1 (5 bases). This CDR3 contains 14 residues. Per the germline V gene, CDR1 is SGHRS and CDR2 is YFSETQ. Trimming left V 5 bases short and J 2 bases short, with 10 bases between. The CDR3 bases are TGCGCCAGCAGAAAGACAGAAAACACCGGGGAGCTGTTTTTT. This translates into CASRKTENTGELFF.

This clonotype was seen at least ten times. The chain is built from TRBV12-3 or TRBV12-4 and TRBJ2-3; D is undetermined. Deletions cut 8 bases from V and 4 bases from J, with 10 bases between. The CDR3 has 12 residues. The chain's CDR3 is CASQAPADTQYF. For the CDR3, the DNA is TGTGCCAGCCAGGCACCAGCAGATACGCAGTATTTT.

This clonotype occurred many times. The chain is built from TRBV20-1 and TRBJ2-3, with D perhaps given as TRBD1 or TRBD2 (5 bases each). Trimming cost V 6 bases and J 6 bases, with 13 bases left between them. The germline gives CDR1 DFQATT, CDR2 SNEGSKA (reference sequence). The CDR3 sequence is 12 residues long. The CDR3 loop reads CSAPKWGDTQYF. The DNA of the CDR3 is TGCAGTGCCCCGAAGTGGGGGGATACGCAGTATTTT.

The table lists this clonotype with a few counts. J is TRBJ2-3 and V is TRBV28; 11 bases fit TRBD2. Losses at the gene ends were 7 bases for V and 3 bases for J; bases not matched to a gene: 12. The germline CDR1 and CDR2 sequences are MDHEN and SYDVKM. The CDR3 contains 17 residues. This chain's CDR3 is CASTRVGLAGGTDTQYF. The CDR3 DNA is TGTGCCAGCACCAGGGTTGGGCTAGCGGGGGGAACAGATACGCAGTATTTT.

This clonotype was counted at least ten times. J is TRBJ1-4 and V is TRBV11-2; weak D call: TRBD1 (6 bases). Germline assignment: CDR1 SGHAT and CDR2 FQNNGV. Trimming stripped 3 bases from V and 8 bases from J, with 16 bases between. This CDR3 comprises 15 residues. Here the CDR3 reads CASSLGGGQKEKLFF. In DNA form, the CDR3 reads TGTGCCAGCAGCTTGGGGGGGGGACAAAAAGAAAAACTGTTTTTT.

The table lists this clonotype with many counts. The rearrangement joins TRBV4-2 to TRBJ2-3, with 10 bases aligning to TRBD2. Per germline, CDR1 LGHNA and CDR2 YNFKEQ. CDR3 length: 14 amino acids. With 1 base clipped from V and 8 bases from J, the junction kept 3 bases outside the gene matches. The CDR3 nucleotides read TGTGCCAGCAGCCAAGGGTTAGCGGGGGGTACGCAGTATTTT. This codes for CASSQGLAGGTQYF.

The chain is built from TRBV6-1 and TRBJ2-3; 12 nucleotides line up with TRBD2. V lost 6 bases and J lost 0; bases outside the gene matches: 7. The germline CDR1 and CDR2 sequences are MNHNS and SASEGT. The CDR3 runs to 17 residues. This CDR3 is CASRGTSGYSSTDTQYF. CDR3 in DNA: TGTGCCAGCAGGGGGACTAGCGGGTACTCTAGCACAGATACGCAGTATTTT.

The J gene is TRBJ1-2, the V gene TRBV20-1; 9 bases fit TRBD1. Germline CDR1 and CDR2: DFQATT and SNEGSKA (reference sequence). The CDR3 has 14 amino acids. After removal of 8 bases from V and 5 bases from J, the junction contained 12 bases not matched to a gene. The CDR3 protein is CSSPVGGQGYGYTF. The CDR3 nucleotides read TGCAGTTCCCCGGTGGGTGGACAGGGGTATGGCTACACCTTC.

This clonotype was counted ten times or more. One junction end does not reproduce the germline sequence, and a read error may be involved. V is TRBV7-7 and J is TRBJ2-4; 7 nucleotides line up with TRBD1. This CDR3 is built from 19 residues. Germline values: CDR1 SSHAT, CDR2 FNYEAQ (reference sequence). Here the CDR3 DNA reads TGTGCTAGCAGCTTACGGACAGGTGAAAGTTGGGCGGCCAAAAACATTCAGTACTTC. Amino acids: CASSLRTGESWAAKNIQYF.

The J gene is TRBJ2-3, the V gene TRBV3-1, with D tentatively TRBD2 (7 bases). Germline lookup yields CDR1 LGHDT and CDR2 YNNKEL (reference sequence). This CDR3 has 17 amino acids. With 5 bases removed from V and 4 bases from J, the gap between germline ends came to 22 bases. CDR3 region: CASSSNKWEGGPDTQYF. The CDR3, as DNA: TGTGCCAGCAGCAGCAATAAGTGGGAGGGGGGTCCAGATACGCAGTATTTT.

This clonotype was seen at least ten times. The chain combines TRBV29-1 with TRBJ1-2; D unclear. The V gene lost 0 bases and the J gene lost 6 bases, with 11 bases spanning the gap. This CDR3 comprises 13 residues. CDR1 is SQVTM, CDR2 ANQGSEA, per germline. In DNA, the CDR3 is TGCAGCGTTGAAGACCCTCCCCAAGATGGCTACACCTTC. It translates to CSVEDPPQDGYTF.

This clonotype was seen at least ten times. This chain connects TRBV12-3 or TRBV12-4 to TRBJ2-2; 7 bases are shared with TRBD2. J lost 0 bases, V lost 6 bases, and 7 bases had no gene match. This CDR3 has 16 amino acids. The CDR3 DNA reads as TGTGCCAGCAGCATTTTTAGCGGGTCGAACACCGGGGAGCTGTTTTTT. This translates into CASSIFSGSNTGELFF.

This clonotype turned up a few times. The V and J genes are TRBV29-1 and TRBJ1-1; 7 bases are a match to TRBD1. V was pared by 3 bases and J by 5 bases, with 9 bases of the junction left unmatched. Germline-derived CDR1 and CDR2 are SQVTM and ANQGSEA. This CDR3 is 14 amino acids long. CDR3 sequence reads: CSVETQGRKTEAFF. CDR3 nucleotides: TGCAGCGTTGAGACACAGGGGCGGAAGACTGAAGCTTTCTTT.

This clonotype was detected ten times or more. V is TRBV20-1 and J is TRBJ2-2; D call uncertain. CDR1 and CDR2 (germline): DFQATT, SNEGSKA (reference sequence). The CDR3 extends over 15 amino acids. The germline V and J ends were trimmed by 2 bases and 1 base, with 11 bases remaining between them. The CDR3 region has the DNA TGCAGTGCTAGAATACGGGTCCTGAACACCGGGGAGCTGTTTTTT. Its translation: CSARIRVLNTGELFF.

This clonotype was counted at least ten times. The chain employs TRBV3-1 and TRBJ2-2; 8 bases line up with TRBD2. The V gene end was trimmed by 4 bases and the J gene end by 7 bases; junction bases not matched to a gene: 5. The CDR3 runs 14 residues. Germline CDR1 and CDR2: LGHDT and YNNKEL (reference sequence). For the CDR3, the DNA is TGTGCCAGCAGCCTCGGGGGGGCTATCGGGGAGCTGTTTTTT. It yields the protein CASSLGGAIGELFF.

This clonotype showed up just a few times. The J gene is TRBJ1-1, the V gene TRBV20-1; TRBD1 matches 7 bases. Germline CDR1 reads DFQATT; CDR2 reads SNEGSKA (reference sequence). CDR3 length equals 14 residues. V trimming: 3 bases; J trimming: 5 bases; junction bases outside the gene matches: 9. The CDR3 DNA follows: TGCAGTGCTAGTCCCGTCAGGGGGTCTACTGAAGCTTTCTTT. Translation gives CSASPVRGSTEAFF.

This chain links TRBV20-1 with TRBJ1-1, with 10 positions matching TRBD1. V trimming: 6 bases; J trimming: 3 bases; junction bases outside the gene matches: 13. This CDR3 is 16 amino acids long. The germline V gene has CDR1 DFQATT and CDR2 SNEGSKA (reference sequence). For the CDR3, the DNA is TGCAGTGCCAGTCAATTCCACGGACAGGGGGACACTGAAGCTTTCTTT. Residues: CSASQFHGQGDTEAFF.